Listed here are 24 T cell receptor beta chains from one sample, sequenced in a study of control samples from healthy donors and cancer patients. Produced via immunoSEQ multiplex PCR; TCRdb's table is partial and in-frame only. The data hold some 110,000 clones, with more than 75% observed a single time. The sequenced sample was blood. The receptors stem from a woman aged 70-85 years in good health.

The chain combines TRBV7-2 with TRBJ2-7; the match to TRBD1 covers 7 bases. Germline CDR1 reads SGHTA; CDR2 reads FQGNSA. The CDR3 length is 18 residues. The trim removed 1 base at V and 0 bases at J, leaving 12 bases unmatched. The CDR3: CASSLGGGDSVSSYEQYF. CDR3 DNA: TGTGCCAGCAGCTTAGGGGGTGGGGACAGTGTTAGCTCCTACGAGCAGTACTTC.

The V call is TRBV5-6, the J call TRBJ1-2, with D uncertain. The CDR3 has 14 amino acids. CDR1 SGHDT and CDR2 YYEEEE come from the germline V gene. V gave up 1 base and J gave up 2 bases, with 9 bases separating them. The CDR3 DNA follows: TGTGCCAGCAGCTTGCTCACAGTGAACTATGGCTACACCTTC. Protein product: CASSLLTVNYGYTF.

About this clone: Other DNA sequences of this sample code for an identical CDR3. The rearrangement uses TRBV29-1 and TRBJ1-3; no definite D call. CDR1 is SQVTM, CDR2 ANQGSEA, per germline. V was pared by 4 bases and J by 4 bases, with 5 bases between. CDR3 length: 11 residues. Here the CDR3 reads CSVAQGNTIYF. The CDR3, as DNA: TGCAGCGTTGCTCAGGGAAACACCATATATTTT.

V and J are TRBV11-2 and TRBJ1-2; no reliable D call. The germline V gene encodes CDR1 SGHAT and CDR2 FQNNGV. This CDR3 spans 13 amino acids. With 6 bases removed from V and 2 bases from J, the gap between germline ends came to 10 bases. The CDR3 sequence is CASRRDGNYGYTF. The CDR3 nucleotides are TGTGCCAGCAGGAGAGATGGGAACTATGGCTACACCTTC.

A single count supports this clone. CDR3: CASSPTGIAKNIQYF. In DNA form, the CDR3 reads TGTGCCAGCAGCCCGACAGGCATAGCCAAAAACATTCAGTACTTC. The chain has TRBV6-2 or TRBV6-3 and TRBJ2-4; D might be TRBD1 (6 bases). There are 15 residues in the CDR3. V lost 6 bases, J lost 0 bases, and 12 bases lay in between. Germline values: CDR1 MNHEY, CDR2 SVGEGT.

This clone was seen more than once but under ten times. The CDR3 sequence: CASSYSPGTLGYTF. DNA for the CDR3: TGTGCCAGCAGTTACTCGCCGGGTACCTTGGGCTACACCTTC. The J gene is TRBJ1-2, the V gene TRBV6-2 or TRBV6-3; D gene uncertain. This CDR3 is built from 14 residues. V gave up 0 bases and J gave up 8 bases, with 13 bases separating them. Germline CDR1 reads MNHEY; CDR2 reads SVGEGT.

The chain joins TRBV7-6 to TRBJ1-6; TRBD1 is a possible D gene (6 bases). This CDR3 comprises 16 residues. Germline CDR1 and CDR2: SGHVS and FNYEAQ. The V and J ends lost 5 bases and 7 bases respectively, with 18 bases between them. CDR3 DNA: TGTGCCAGCAGCCAAGCGGGCAGGGGCGAAAATTCACCCCTCCACTTT. Protein product: CASSQAGRGENSPLHF.

The sample holds one count of this clone. The V gene is TRBV6-5, the J gene TRBJ1-3, with 7 positions matching TRBD1. The V and J ends lost 0 bases and 2 bases, in that order; junction bases with no gene match: 4. Germline CDR1 is MNHEY and CDR2 is SVGAGI. This CDR3 spans 16 amino acids. DNA for the CDR3: TGTGCCAGCAGTTACTCGACAGGGTTGGCTGGAAACACCATATATTTT. Encoded protein: CASSYSTGLAGNTIYF.

The V and J genes are TRBV28 and TRBJ1-5; 7 positions match TRBD1. After removal of 6 bases from V and 5 bases from J, the junction contained 7 bases not matched to a gene. The CDR3 spans 14 residues. In germline, CDR1 is MDHEN, CDR2 SYDVKM. The DNA of the CDR3 is TGTGCCAGCAGCCGTAGGGACAGCTATCAGCCCCAGCATTTT. Amino acids: CASSRRDSYQPQHF. Together with reference TRBV28 and TRBJ1-5, the CDR3 gives the full variable domain: DVKVTQSSRYLVKRTGEKVFLECVQDMDHENMFWYRQDPGLGLRLIYFSYDVKMKEKGDIPEGYSVSREKKERFSLILESASTNQTSMYLCASSRRDSYQPQHFGDGTRLSIL.

This chain connects TRBV18 to TRBJ2-5; TRBD2 aligns across 10 bases. The germline V gene encodes CDR1 KGHSH and CDR2 LQKENI. The trim removed 0 bases at V and 1 base at J, leaving 5 bases unmatched. There are 17 residues in the CDR3. The CDR3 nucleotides read TGTGCCAGCTCACCACCGTTGCTAGCGGGGGCCCAAGAGACCCAGTACTTC. It yields the protein CASSPPLLAGAQETQYF.

This chain uses TRBV4-2 with TRBJ1-1; 7 nucleotides line up with TRBD1. The CDR3 has 15 amino acids. The V gene's germline CDR1 is LGHNA and CDR2 YNFKEQ. V dropped 4 bases and J dropped 4; count of bases not matched to a gene: 9. CDR3 protein: CASSRPTGYGTEAFF. DNA of the CDR3: TGTGCCAGCAGCCGACCGACAGGGTACGGCACTGAAGCTTTCTTT.

To note about this clone: At the DNA level, this CDR3 is encoded by other sequences in the same sample as well. The chain uses TRBV6-5 and TRBJ2-5, with 7 bases lining up with TRBD1. The CDR3 has 13 amino acids. CDR1 is MNHEY, CDR2 SVGAGI, per germline. The V and J ends lost 6 bases and 5 bases, in that order; junction bases with no gene match: 6. The CDR3 reads CASRDRVGETQYF. CDR3 nucleotide sequence: TGTGCCAGCAGAGACAGGGTTGGGGAGACCCAGTACTTC.

CDR3 DNA sequence: TGTGCCAGCAGCTCAAGGGTCGCCGTTATATACGAGCAGTACTTC. This encodes CASSSRVAVIYEQYF. This sequence joins TRBV6-5 and TRBJ2-7; no definite D call. The CDR3 totals 15 residues. Germline CDR1 reads MNHEY; CDR2 reads SVGAGI. The V gene lost 6 bases and the J gene lost 4 bases, with 19 bases spanning the gap.

This CDR3 is CASSPGQGSTSNNSPLHF. CDR3 DNA: TGTGCCAGCAGCCCGGGACAGGGGTCAACATCCAACAATTCACCCCTCCACTTT. V and J are TRBV6-2 or TRBV6-3 and TRBJ1-6; TRBD1 matches 10 bases. CDR1 and CDR2 from the germline V gene are MNHEY and SVGEGT. V shed 6 bases and J 7 bases; nucleotides not matched to a gene: 15. This CDR3 has 18 residues.

On this clone itself: Other DNA sequences from this sample encode an identical CDR3 as well. The V and J genes are TRBV9 and TRBJ1-6; 8 bases are a match to TRBD1. This CDR3 has 15 amino acids. V gave up 4 bases and J gave up 6 bases; unmatched junction bases: 6. Germline lookup yields CDR1 SGDLS and CDR2 YYNGEE. The CDR3 loop reads CASSTGQGGNSPLHF. The DNA for the CDR3 is TGTGCCAGCAGCACAGGACAGGGTGGTAATTCACCCCTCCACTTT.

The chain uses TRBV19 and TRBJ1-1, with D possibly matching TRBD1 (5 bases). The V end was cut by 3 bases, the J end by 0 bases, with 8 bases between. There are 14 residues in the CDR3. Looked up from germline, CDR1 is LNHDA and CDR2 is SQIVND (reference sequence). CDR3 in amino acids: CASSIRGLNTEAFF. The CDR3 nucleotides read TGTGCCAGTAGTATTAGGGGATTGAACACTGAAGCTTTCTTT.

V is TRBV3-1 (or the pseudogene TRBV3-2) and J is TRBJ2-3; D uncertain. The V gene lost 2 bases and the J gene lost 1 base, with 7 bases spanning the gap. CDR1 is LGHDT, CDR2 YNNKEL, per germline (reference sequence). The CDR3 is 14 amino acids. CDR3 DNA: TGTGCCAGCAGCCAAACAGAAGGCACAGATACGCAGTATTTT. Translation: CASSQTEGTDTQYF.

This chain links TRBV11-1 with TRBJ2-3; 7 nucleotides line up with TRBD1. CDR3 size: 14 residues. Germline CDR1 and CDR2: SGHAT and FQDESV (reference sequence). With V trimmed by 5 bases and J by 1 base, 3 bases remained unmatched. The CDR3 nucleotides are TGTGCCAGCAGCCGAGGACAGGGCACAGATACGCAGTATTTT. Protein sequence: CASSRGQGTDTQYF. The whole variable domain, filled in from reference TRBV11-1 and TRBJ2-3, reads EAEVAQSPRYKITEKSQAVAFWCDPISGHATLYWYRQILGQGPELLVQFQDESVVDDSQLPKDRFSAERLKGVDSTLKIQPAELGDSAMYLCASSRGQGTDTQYFGPGTRLTVL.

This clone was found a few times. This chain joins TRBV7-9 and TRBJ2-1; D uncertain. V was trimmed by 4 bases and J by 9 bases, leaving 13 bases between them. This CDR3 contains 13 residues. The V gene's germline CDR1 is SEHNR and CDR2 FQNEAQ (reference sequence). CDR3 DNA sequence: TGTGCCAGCAGCTCCTACCGGACGAGTGAGCAGTTCTTC. It codes for CASSSYRTSEQFF.

For the CDR3, the DNA is TGTGCCAGTAGTATAGACCAAACAGGGACGGCTTTCTTT. This translates into CASSIDQTGTAFF. V usage is TRBV19 and J usage is TRBJ1-1, with D perhaps matching TRBD1 (6 bases). The CDR3 is made up of 13 amino acids. Deletions cut 0 bases from V and 11 bases from J, with 13 bases between. CDR1 and CDR2 (germline): LNHDA, SQIVND (reference sequence). Supplemented by reference TRBV19 and TRBJ1-1, the full variable domain reads DGGITQSPKYLFRKEGQNVTLSCEQNLNHDAMYWYRQDPGQGLRLIYYSQIVNDFQKGDIAEGYSVSREKKESFPLTVTSAQKNPTAFYLCASSIDQTGTAFFGQGTRLTVV.

In this sample, this clone turned up a few times. The V gene is TRBV3-1 (or the pseudogene TRBV3-2), the J gene TRBJ2-7; tentatively, D is TRBD1 (5 bases). Germline assignment: CDR1 LGHDT and CDR2 YNNKEL (reference sequence). V lost 0 bases to trimming and J lost 3 bases, with 15 bases between them. The length of the CDR3 is 16 residues. Here the CDR3 DNA reads TGTGCCAGCAGCCAAGATAATGGGGCCGGCCACTACGAGCAGTACTTC. This codes for CASSQDNGAGHYEQYF.

The chain joins TRBV4-2 to TRBJ2-1; perhaps TRBD1 as D (6 bases). This CDR3 contains 15 residues. Trimming cost V 3 bases and J 1 base, with 10 bases left between them. CDR1 is LGHNA, CDR2 YNFKEQ, per germline. This CDR3 is CASSHRGPSYNEQFF. The DNA for the CDR3 is TGTGCCAGCAGCCACAGGGGTCCGTCCTACAATGAGCAGTTCTTC.

This clone was detected once. The chain joins TRBV20-1 to TRBJ2-1; D perhaps matches TRBD2 (5 bases). V gave up 6 bases and J gave up 7 bases, with 10 bases separating them. This CDR3 contains 11 residues. CDR1 is DFQATT and CDR2 is SNEGSKA in the germline V gene (reference sequence). The CDR3 sequence: CSASTRNEQFF. CDR3 coding DNA: TGCAGTGCGAGCACTAGAAATGAGCAGTTCTTC.

J is TRBJ2-1 and V is TRBV7-2, with TRBD2 matching 9 bases. This CDR3 contains 16 residues. The V gene end was trimmed by 5 bases and the J gene end by 9 bases; junction bases not matched to a gene: 14. The germline CDR1 and CDR2 sequences are SGHTA and FQGNSA. The CDR3 loop reads CASSLPAGGVPIEQFF. The DNA for the CDR3 is TGTGCCAGCAGCCTCCCGGCGGGGGGGGTCCCCATTGAGCAGTTCTTC.